This T cell receptor beta chain was captured in a study of blood T cell repertoires in COVID-19. Data came from immunoSEQ multiplex PCR; TCRdb stores just in-frame clones and leaves some out. The sample yields 85,000 to 110,000 clones, 84% seen once. This CDR3 spans 15 amino acids. Trimming left V 2 bases short and J 7 bases short, with 17 bases between. Germline V gene data show CDR1 as LGHDT and CDR2 as YNNKEL (reference sequence). Sequences were obtained from peripheral blood. The V gene is TRBV3-1 (or the pseudogene TRBV3-2), the J gene TRBJ1-2; the D gene is possibly TRBD1 (6 bases). This receptor was obtained from a human donor in a cohort sampled during active or convalescent COVID-19. CDR3 sequence: CASSQRGGRAAGYTF. The CDR3 DNA reads as TGTGCCAGCAGCCAAAGGGGGGGGAGGGCTGCTGGCTACACCTTC.